This section outlines one T cell receptor (beta chain) sequence together with its context. The CDR3 has 16 residues. From germline, CDR1 is SEHNR and CDR2 FQNEAQ (reference sequence). Trimming stripped 5 bases from V and 2 bases from J, with 19 bases between. This entry comes from a study of blood T cell repertoires in COVID-19. Study-wide context: Before being deemed recovered, Cohort 3 donors had two negative PCRs, clearance, or symptom resolution.

The method was immunoSEQ multiplex PCR; TCRdb's version includes in-frame clones alone and lacks a portion of them. The top ten clones hold roughly 2% of a sample with 250,000 to 300,000 clones, more than 75% of them seen once. This sequence originates from a woman between 55 and 75 years old in a cohort exposed to, infected with or recovered from COVID-19 (not recorded which). The rearrangement uses TRBV7-9 and TRBJ2-7; a possible D gene is TRBD2 (5 bases). The specimen was PBMCs or T cells enriched from blood (not recorded which). The CDR3, as DNA: TGTGCCAGCAGCCGATACACGGGGATTGTCACCTACGAGCAGTACTTC. Protein sequence: CASSRYTGIVTYEQYF. Full variable domain (outside the CDR3, taken from reference TRBV7-9 and TRBJ2-7): DTGVSQNPRHKITKRGQNVTFRCDPISEHNRLYWYRQTLGQGPEFLTYFQNEAQLEKSRLLSDRFSAERPKGSFSTLEIQRTEQGDSAMYLCASSRYTGIVTYEQYFGPGTRLTVT.